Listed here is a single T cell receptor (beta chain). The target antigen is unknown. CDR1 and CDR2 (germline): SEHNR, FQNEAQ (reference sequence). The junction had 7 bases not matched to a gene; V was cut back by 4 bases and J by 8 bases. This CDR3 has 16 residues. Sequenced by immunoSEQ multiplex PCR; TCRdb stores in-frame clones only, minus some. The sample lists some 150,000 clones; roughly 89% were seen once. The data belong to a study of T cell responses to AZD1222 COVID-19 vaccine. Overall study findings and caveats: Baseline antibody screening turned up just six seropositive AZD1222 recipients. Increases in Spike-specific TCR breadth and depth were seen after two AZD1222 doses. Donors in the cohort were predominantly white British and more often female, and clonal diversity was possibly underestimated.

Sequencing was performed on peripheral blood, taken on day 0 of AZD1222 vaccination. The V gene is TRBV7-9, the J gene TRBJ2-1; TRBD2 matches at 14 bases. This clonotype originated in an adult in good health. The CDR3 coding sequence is TGTGCCAGCAGCTCGGGACTAGCGGGAGTTGTGGATGAGCAGTTCTTC. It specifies CASSSGLAGVVDEQFF. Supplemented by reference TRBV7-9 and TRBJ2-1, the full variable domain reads DTGVSQNPRHKITKRGQNVTFRCDPISEHNRLYWYRQTLGQGPEFLTYFQNEAQLEKSRLLSDRFSAERPKGSFSTLEIQRTEQGDSAMYLCASSSGLAGVVDEQFFGPGTRLTVL.